The clone carrying this T cell receptor (beta chain) was counted between two and nine times. The antigen is not known. The CDR3 is made up of 11 amino acids. In germline, CDR1 is LGHDT, CDR2 YNNKEL (reference sequence). V was trimmed by 1 base and J by 14 bases, leaving 11 bases between them. Barcoded TCR alpha and TCR beta cDNA libraries with UMIs came from 5'RACE using constant-segment primers. TCRdb fed the 5' RACE reads into MiXCR, producing one record per CDR3 protein. The repertoire holds about 150,000 distinct CDR3 sequences, with 13% to 15% as singletons. This entry belongs to a study of T-cell memory formation after mild COVID-19. At the level of the study: TCR clustering was largely donor specific.

General study findings and limits: Clones contracting across day 15 to 85 had a balanced CD4/CD8 profile; later expanding clones leaned CD4+.

V gene TRBV3-1 combines with J gene TRBJ1-2; D gene ambiguous. Material: PBMCs or a T cell subset sorted from them (not recorded which). The TCR sequence derives from an adult woman who had mild COVID-19 (a few samples of this study predate the infection). Cell type and time point are not known. In nucleotides, the CDR3 is TGTGCCAGCAGCCAAGCCGCAGCCAGTACCTTC. Its translation: CASSQAAASTF.